The rows below give T cell receptor beta chains drawn from one sample of a study of shared clonotypes between healthy human individuals. Here immunoSEQ multiplex PCR was the method, and the copy in TCRdb shows in-frame clones only, minus some. Here the sample spans 600,000 to 750,000 clones, 80% to 95% being singletons. The sample comprised memory CD8+ T cells from PBMCs. The receptor set was obtained from a man in his late teens or twenties in good health. Some clones in this sample may be carry-over from other donors' samples. Each CDR3 is given with its conserved first and last residue. A D gene is named only where the DNA matches it firmly. A clone size is listed for some rows: how often the clone was seen (once, few, many), or a class if it is expanded.

v_call	clone_size	d_call	j_call	cdr3_nt	cdr3_aa
TRBV27	.	.	TRBJ2-7	TGTGCCACCCAGTCAGCGACCAGGGGTCTCCACGAGCAGTACTTC	CATQSATRGLHEQYF
TRBV29-1	.	.	TRBJ1-1	TGCAGCGGGAGGGCGGGCACTGAAGCTTTCTTT	CSGRAGTEAFF
TRBV7-9	.	.	TRBJ2-1	TGTGCCAGCAGGCCAGGGTATGAGCAGTTCTTC	CASRPGYEQFF
TRBV27	.	TRBD2	TRBJ2-1	TGTGCCAGCACCTTGGGAGGGCGCCAGTTCTTC	CASTLGGRQFF
TRBV29-1	.	.	TRBJ2-7	TGCAGCGTTGAAATTCCAGAATCCTACGAGCAGTACTTC	CSVEIPESYEQYF
TRBV5-5	.	.	TRBJ2-7	TGTGCCAGCAGCTTGGCCGACCGCTCCTACGAGCAGTACTTC	CASSLADRSYEQYF
TRBV11-2	.	TRBD1	TRBJ1-4	TGTGCCACCGCGCGGACAGGGTTGGGAACTAATGAAAAACTGTTTTTT	CATARTGLGTNEKLFF
TRBV28	once	.	TRBJ2-1	TGTGCCAGCAGAGGGGGGCCTGAGCAGTTCTTC	CASRGGPEQFF
TRBV7-8	once	TRBD1	TRBJ1-1	TGTGCCAGCAGCTCAAGAAGGGACAGGGAAGGGCTGAACACTGAAGCTTTCTTT	CASSSRRDREGLNTEAFF
TRBV6-6	.	.	TRBJ2-7	TGTGCCAGCAGCCCCCCGTTTGGGACTCCCTACGAGCAGTACTTC	CASSPPFGTPYEQYF
TRBV15	.	TRBD1	TRBJ2-7	TGTGCCACCAGCAGACATCTGGGGACAGCCTTTTCCTACGAGCAGTACTTC	CATSRHLGTAFSYEQYF
TRBV4-1	.	TRBD1	TRBJ2-7	TGCGCCAGCAGCCAAAACAGGGGGTCCTACGAGCAGTACTTC	CASSQNRGSYEQYF
TRBV6-5	.	TRBD1	TRBJ2-7	TGTGCCAGCCGGGACAGGGGCTCCTACGAGCAGTACTTC	CASRDRGSYEQYF
TRBV28	.	.	TRBJ1-5	TGTGCCAGCAGCCGCAGGGACAAGTATCAGCCCCAGCATTTT	CASSRRDKYQPQHF
TRBV6-5	.	.	TRBJ1-2	TGTGCCAGCAGTTACTCTACAGGAACCAGCTATGGCTACACCTTC	CASSYSTGTSYGYTF
TRBV6-5	.	.	TRBJ1-1	TGTGCCAGCAGTATGCCCGGGGGGCGCGGAGCTTTCTTT	CASSMPGGRGAFF
TRBV19	.	TRBD1	TRBJ1-1	TGTGCCAGCCATTGGGGGACAGCGAACACTGAAGCTTTCTTT	CASHWGTANTEAFF
TRBV27	.	.	TRBJ2-7	TGTGCCAGCAGTCCCGTAGGTCTCAGGGTCCAGTCCTACGAGCAGTACTTC	CASSPVGLRVQSYEQYF
TRBV14	.	.	TRBJ2-7	TGTGCCAGCAGCCAAGTATCAGGGGTTGTCTACGAGCAGTACTTC	CASSQVSGVVYEQYF
TRBV27	.	TRBD2	TRBJ2-7	TGTGCCAGCAGTTTATCGGCTAGCGGATTCTACGAGCAGTACTTC	CASSLSASGFYEQYF
TRBV30	few	.	TRBJ2-1	TGTGCCTGGAGTGTAGTCCTGGGAGTTTTAGGAAATGAGCAGTTCTTC	CAWSVVLGVLGNEQFF
TRBV4-2	few	.	TRBJ1-1	TGTGCCAGCAGCCAAGATAGGGGAATTTTGGGTGAAGCTTTCTTT	CASSQDRGILGEAFF
TRBV5-4	.	TRBD2	TRBJ2-1	TGTGCCAGCTTGAGGGGCGGGAGGAATGAGCAGTTCTTC	CASLRGGRNEQFF
TRBV1	.	.	TRBJ2-7	TGCACCAGCAACAAGACTAGCGGGAGGAGCTCCTACGAGCAGTACTTC	CTSNKTSGRSSYEQYF
TRBV29-1	.	TRBD2	TRBJ2-3	TGCAGCGTTGAATTTTGGCGGGAGGGGGAAACAGATACGCAGTATTTT	CSVEFWREGETDTQYF
TRBV4-1	few	.	TRBJ1-1	TGCGCCAGCAGCCACCTGATAGCCGGGGGGAACACTGAAGCTTTCTTT	CASSHLIAGGNTEAFF
TRBV19	.	.	TRBJ2-5	TGTGCCAGTAGTCGGGGGCTAGAGACCCAGTACTTC	CASSRGLETQYF
TRBV29-1	.	.	TRBJ2-7	TGCAGCGTTTCTCCGAGGGGCGATTCCTACGAGCAGTACTTC	CSVSPRGDSYEQYF
TRBV13	few	TRBD2	TRBJ2-3	TGTGCCAGCAGCTTAGCGGGACTAGTCCTTACAGATACGCAGTATTTT	CASSLAGLVLTDTQYF
TRBV28	.	.	TRBJ2-4	TGTGCCAGCAGTTGGGCAGGGGCGATAAACATTCAGTACTTC	CASSWAGAINIQYF
TRBV7-6	.	TRBD2	TRBJ2-3	TGTGCCAGCAGCTTAGTACCAGCGGGAGTCGAGGGCACAGATACGCAGTATTTT	CASSLVPAGVEGTDTQYF
TRBV27	few	.	TRBJ1-5	TGTGCCAGCGGTACCAGGGGCAATCAGCCCCAGCATTTT	CASGTRGNQPQHF
TRBV13	.	.	TRBJ2-7	TGTGCCAGCACCTTAGGACCTAACGAGCAGTACTTC	CASTLGPNEQYF
TRBV7-8	.	.	TRBJ2-7	TGTGCCAGCAGCTATGTTGGCAAAGCCTACGAGCAGTACTTC	CASSYVGKAYEQYF
TRBV11-3	once	TRBD1	TRBJ2-5	TGTGCCAGCAGCTTAAACTGGGACAGGGGGCTAGAGACCCAGTACTTC	CASSLNWDRGLETQYF
TRBV12-5	.	.	TRBJ2-7	TGTGCTAGTGCCTTGGAGGCCGGGGAGTTCCATGGGGTGACCTACGAGCAGTACTTC	CASALEAGEFHGVTYEQYF
TRBV7-9	.	.	TRBJ1-2	TGTGCCAGCAGCCCCCCCAGGCCAGCATGGGATGGCTACACCTTC	CASSPPRPAWDGYTF
TRBV27	.	.	TRBJ2-1	TGTGCCAGCAGCGAAAACCACCCAGGGGTGGGCGATGAGCAGTTCTTC	CASSENHPGVGDEQFF
TRBV29-1	.	TRBD2	TRBJ2-7	TGCAGCGTTGTCCTAGCGGGAGGGCCTAGGTCCCCCGAGCAGTACTTC	CSVVLAGGPRSPEQYF
TRBV6-6	.	.	TRBJ1-1	TGTGCCAGCAGTTACGGGAGTGAAGCTTTCTTT	CASSYGSEAFF
TRBV19	.	TRBD2	TRBJ2-3	TGTGCCAGTAGTATACACGGCCTAGCGGGAGTCTCCACAGATACGCAGTATTTT	CASSIHGLAGVSTDTQYF
TRBV15	.	.	TRBJ2-1	TGTGCCACCAGCAGAGACCGGGAGTTGACCTACAATGAGCAGTTCTTC	CATSRDRELTYNEQFF
TRBV12-1	.	.	TRBJ2-3	TGTGCCAGCAGCCCCCGGACTAGCGGGAGGGCGCAAGGCACAGATACGCAGTATTTT	CASSPRTSGRAQGTDTQYF
TRBV27	.	TRBD1	TRBJ1-1	TGTGCCAGCAAAAATGACAGGGTTCGGGACACTGAAGCTTTCTTT	CASKNDRVRDTEAFF
TRBV28	.	.	TRBJ1-6	TGTGCCAGCAGTACCTCCTGGACAGTCGGCAATTCACCCCTCCACTTT	CASSTSWTVGNSPLHF
TRBV6-5	.	.	TRBJ1-2	TGTGCCAGCAGTCCCGACAGGTTTTACTATGGCTACACCTTC	CASSPDRFYYGYTF
TRBV6-6	.	.	TRBJ1-5	TGTGCCAGCAAAGCGGACCATAGCAATCAGCCCCAGCATTTT	CASKADHSNQPQHF
TRBV5-1	.	TRBD2	TRBJ2-3	TGCGCCAGCAGCTTGGCGACAGAGGCTAGCGGGAGGACTAGCACAGATACGCAGTATTTT	CASSLATEASGRTSTDTQYF
TRBV28	.	TRBD1	TRBJ2-7	TGTGCCAGCAGTTTTTACGAGGGACAGGGACACGAGCAGTACTTC	CASSFYEGQGHEQYF
TRBV7-9	.	TRBD2	TRBJ2-3	TGTGCCAGCAGCACAATGGGACTAGCGGGAGGTACTAGCACAGATACGCAGTATTTT	CASSTMGLAGGTSTDTQYF
TRBV7-2	.	.	TRBJ2-1	TGTGCCAGCAGCTTAGTAGGATCCCCATCCTACAATGAGCAGTTCTTC	CASSLVGSPSYNEQFF
TRBV13	.	.	TRBJ2-5	TGTGCCAGCAGTGAAACAGGGTTCCAAGAGACCCAGTACTTC	CASSETGFQETQYF
TRBV27	.	.	TRBJ1-1	TGTGCCAGCAGTTTCCTCCTTAACACTGAAGCTTTCTTT	CASSFLLNTEAFF
TRBV13	.	.	TRBJ1-1	TGTGCCAGCACCTCAATGCAGGGGACCACTGAAGCTTTCTTT	CASTSMQGTTEAFF
TRBV6-5	.	TRBD2	TRBJ2-1	TGTGCCAGCAGTTACTCAGCGGGAGAGGTCTACAATGAGCAGTTCTTC	CASSYSAGEVYNEQFF